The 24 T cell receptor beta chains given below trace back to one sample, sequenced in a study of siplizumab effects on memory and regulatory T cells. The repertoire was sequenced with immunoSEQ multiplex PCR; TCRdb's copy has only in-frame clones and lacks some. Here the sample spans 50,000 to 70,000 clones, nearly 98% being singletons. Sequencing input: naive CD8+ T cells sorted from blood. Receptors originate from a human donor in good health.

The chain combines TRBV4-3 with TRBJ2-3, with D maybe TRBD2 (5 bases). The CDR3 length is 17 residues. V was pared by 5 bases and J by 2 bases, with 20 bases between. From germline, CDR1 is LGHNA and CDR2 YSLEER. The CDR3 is CASSDTKTRPTTDTQYF. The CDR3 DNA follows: TGCGCCAGCAGCGACACCAAAACTAGGCCCACCACAGATACGCAGTATTTT.

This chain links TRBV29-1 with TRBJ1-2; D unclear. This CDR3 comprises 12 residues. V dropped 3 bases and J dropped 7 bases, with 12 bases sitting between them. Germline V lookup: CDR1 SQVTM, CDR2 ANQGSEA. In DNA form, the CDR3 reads TGCAGCGTTGAGGGGTCGCTGGGTGGCTACACCTTC. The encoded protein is CSVEGSLGGYTF.

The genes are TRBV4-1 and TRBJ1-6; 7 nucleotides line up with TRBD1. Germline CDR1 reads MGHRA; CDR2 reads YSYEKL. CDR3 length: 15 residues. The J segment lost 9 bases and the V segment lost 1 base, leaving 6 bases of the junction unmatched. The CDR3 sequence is CASSQGSGQPSPLHF. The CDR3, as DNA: TGCGCCAGCAGCCAAGGCTCGGGACAGCCTTCACCCCTCCACTTT.

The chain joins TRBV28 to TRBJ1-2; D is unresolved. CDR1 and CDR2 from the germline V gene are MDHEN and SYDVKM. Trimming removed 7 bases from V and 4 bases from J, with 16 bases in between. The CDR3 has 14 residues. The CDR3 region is CASTQAGGGYGYTF. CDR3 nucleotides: TGTGCCAGCACCCAGGCCGGAGGAGGCTATGGCTACACCTTC.

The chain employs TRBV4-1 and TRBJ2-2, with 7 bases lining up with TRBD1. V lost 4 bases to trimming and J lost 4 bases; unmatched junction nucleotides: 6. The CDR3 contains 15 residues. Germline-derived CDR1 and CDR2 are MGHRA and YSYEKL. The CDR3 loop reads CASSPGQLSTGELFF. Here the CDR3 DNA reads TGCGCCAGCAGCCCGGGACAGCTGTCCACCGGGGAGCTGTTTTTT.

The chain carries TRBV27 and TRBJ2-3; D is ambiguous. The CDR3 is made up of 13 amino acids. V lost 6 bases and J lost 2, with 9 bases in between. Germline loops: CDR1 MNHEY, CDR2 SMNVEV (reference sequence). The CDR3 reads CASSRTNTDTQYF. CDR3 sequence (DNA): TGTGCCAGCAGCAGAACAAACACAGATACGCAGTATTTT.

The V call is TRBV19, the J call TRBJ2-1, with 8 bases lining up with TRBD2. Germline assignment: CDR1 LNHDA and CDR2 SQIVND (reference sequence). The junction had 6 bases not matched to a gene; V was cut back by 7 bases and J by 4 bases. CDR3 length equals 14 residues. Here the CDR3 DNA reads TGTGCCAGTATGAGTCGGGGGGGTTACAATGAGCAGTTCTTC. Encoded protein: CASMSRGGYNEQFF.

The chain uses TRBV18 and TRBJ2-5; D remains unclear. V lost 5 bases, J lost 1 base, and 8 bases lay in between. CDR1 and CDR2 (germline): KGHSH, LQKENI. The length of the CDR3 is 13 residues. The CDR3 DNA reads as TGTGCCAGCTCAGCCTGGGGCCAAGAGACCCAGTACTTC. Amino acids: CASSAWGQETQYF. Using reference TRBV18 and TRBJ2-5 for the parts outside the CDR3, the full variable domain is NAGVMQNPRHLVRRRGQEARLRCSPMKGHSHVYWYRQLPEEGLKFMVYLQKENIIDESGMPKERFSAEFPKEGPSILRIQQVVRGDSAAYFCASSAWGQETQYFGPGTRLLVL.

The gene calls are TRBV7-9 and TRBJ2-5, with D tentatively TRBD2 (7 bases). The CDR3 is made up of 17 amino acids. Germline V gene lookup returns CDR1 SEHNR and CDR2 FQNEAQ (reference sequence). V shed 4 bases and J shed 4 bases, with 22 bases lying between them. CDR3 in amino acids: CASSYPQGMRGGETQYF. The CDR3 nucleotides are TGTGCCAGCAGCTACCCCCAGGGGATGAGGGGGGGAGAGACCCAGTACTTC.

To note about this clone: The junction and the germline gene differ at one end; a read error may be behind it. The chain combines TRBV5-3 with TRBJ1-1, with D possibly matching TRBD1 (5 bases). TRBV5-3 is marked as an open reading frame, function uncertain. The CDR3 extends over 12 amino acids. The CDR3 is CASSLGVAEAFF. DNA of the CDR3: TGTGCCAGCAGCTTGGGGGTCGCTGAAGCTTTCTTT.

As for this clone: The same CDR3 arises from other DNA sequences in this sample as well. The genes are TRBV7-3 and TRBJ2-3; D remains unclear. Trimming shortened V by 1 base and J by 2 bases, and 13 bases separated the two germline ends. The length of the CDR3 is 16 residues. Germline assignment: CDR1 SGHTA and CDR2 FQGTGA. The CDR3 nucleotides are TGTGCCAGCAGCTTAATAGGTGGTGGCCCCACAGATACGCAGTATTTT. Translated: CASSLIGGGPTDTQYF. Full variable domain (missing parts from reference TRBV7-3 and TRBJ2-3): GAGVSQTPSNKVTEKGKYVELRCDPISGHTALYWYRQSLGQGPEFLIYFQGTGAADDSGLPNDRFFAVRPEGSVSTLKIQRTERGDSAVYLCASSLIGGGPTDTQYFGPGTRLTVL.

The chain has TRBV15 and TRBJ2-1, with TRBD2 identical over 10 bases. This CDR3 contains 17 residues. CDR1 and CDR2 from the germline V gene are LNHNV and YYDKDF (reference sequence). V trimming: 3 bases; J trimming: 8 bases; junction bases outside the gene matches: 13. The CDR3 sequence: CATSSLGSGGAPDEQFF. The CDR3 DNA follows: TGTGCCACCAGCAGCCTCGGGAGCGGGGGGGCCCCCGATGAGCAGTTCTTC.

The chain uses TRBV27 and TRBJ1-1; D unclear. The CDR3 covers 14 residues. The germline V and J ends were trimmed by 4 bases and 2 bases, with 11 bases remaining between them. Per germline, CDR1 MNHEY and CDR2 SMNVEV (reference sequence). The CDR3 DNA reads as TGTGCCAGCAGTTCCCTCTACGGCAACACTGAAGCTTTCTTT. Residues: CASSSLYGNTEAFF.

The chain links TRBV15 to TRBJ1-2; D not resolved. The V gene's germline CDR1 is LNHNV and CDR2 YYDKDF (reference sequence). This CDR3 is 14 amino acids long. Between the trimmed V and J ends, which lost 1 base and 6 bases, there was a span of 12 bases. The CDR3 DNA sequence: TGTGCCACCAGCAGAGTGGCAGGTCCTGATGGCTACACCTTC. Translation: CATSRVAGPDGYTF.

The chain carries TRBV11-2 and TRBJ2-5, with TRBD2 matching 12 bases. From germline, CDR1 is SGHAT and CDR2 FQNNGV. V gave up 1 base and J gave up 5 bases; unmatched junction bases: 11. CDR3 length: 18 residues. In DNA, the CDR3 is TGTGCCAGCAGCTTAGGGCTAGCGGGGGGGCCGGTCATTGAGACCCAGTACTTC. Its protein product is CASSLGLAGGPVIETQYF.

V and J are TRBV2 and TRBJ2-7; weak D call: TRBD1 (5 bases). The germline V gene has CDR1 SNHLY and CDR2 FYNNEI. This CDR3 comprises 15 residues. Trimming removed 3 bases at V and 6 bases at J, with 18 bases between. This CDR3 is CASSEVPDSLFEQYF. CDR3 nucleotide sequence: TGTGCCAGCAGTGAGGTGCCAGACAGCCTTTTCGAGCAGTACTTC.

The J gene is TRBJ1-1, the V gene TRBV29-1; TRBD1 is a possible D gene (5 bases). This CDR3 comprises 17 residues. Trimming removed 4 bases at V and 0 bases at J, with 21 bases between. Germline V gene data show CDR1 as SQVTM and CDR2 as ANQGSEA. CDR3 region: CSVAPGWGGDMNTEAFF. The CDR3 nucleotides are TGCAGCGTTGCCCCCGGATGGGGGGGGGATATGAACACTGAAGCTTTCTTT.

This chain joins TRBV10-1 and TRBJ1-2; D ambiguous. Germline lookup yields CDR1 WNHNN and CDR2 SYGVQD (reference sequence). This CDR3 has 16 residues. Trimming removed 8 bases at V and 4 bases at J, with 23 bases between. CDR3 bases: TGCGCCAGCGAGACTCGGGAGGGTCTTCCTCTCTATGGCTACACCTTC. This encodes CASETREGLPLYGYTF.

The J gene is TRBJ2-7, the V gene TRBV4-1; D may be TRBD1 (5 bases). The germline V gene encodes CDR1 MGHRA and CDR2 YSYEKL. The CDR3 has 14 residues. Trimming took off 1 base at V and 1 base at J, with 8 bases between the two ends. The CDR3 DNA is TGCGCCAGCAGCCAAGTGGGGCCATCCTACGAGCAGTACTTC. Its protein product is CASSQVGPSYEQYF.

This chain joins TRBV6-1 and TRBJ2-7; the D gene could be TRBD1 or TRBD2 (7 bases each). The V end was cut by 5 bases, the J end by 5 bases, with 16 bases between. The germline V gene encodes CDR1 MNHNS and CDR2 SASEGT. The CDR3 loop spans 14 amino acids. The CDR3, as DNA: TGTGCCAGCAGTTCTACTCAGGGGGGGGACGAGCAGTACTTC. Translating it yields CASSSTQGGDEQYF.

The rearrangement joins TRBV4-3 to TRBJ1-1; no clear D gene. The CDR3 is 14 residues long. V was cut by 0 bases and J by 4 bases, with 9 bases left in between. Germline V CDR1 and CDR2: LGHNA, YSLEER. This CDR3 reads CASSQEAHLTEAFF. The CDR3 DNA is TGCGCCAGCAGCCAAGAAGCGCACCTCACTGAAGCTTTCTTT.

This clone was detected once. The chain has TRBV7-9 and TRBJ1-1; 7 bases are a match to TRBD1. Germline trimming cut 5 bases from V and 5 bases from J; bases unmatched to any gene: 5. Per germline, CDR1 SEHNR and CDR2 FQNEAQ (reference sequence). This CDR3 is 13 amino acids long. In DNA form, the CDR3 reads TGTGCCAGCAGCAATATGACAGGGACTGAAGCTTTCTTT. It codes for CASSNMTGTEAFF.

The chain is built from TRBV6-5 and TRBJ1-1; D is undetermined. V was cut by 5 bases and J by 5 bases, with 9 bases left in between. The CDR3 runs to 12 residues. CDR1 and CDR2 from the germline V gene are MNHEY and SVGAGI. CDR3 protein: CASSPPGTEAFF. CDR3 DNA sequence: TGTGCCAGCAGTCCCCCGGGGACTGAAGCTTTCTTT.

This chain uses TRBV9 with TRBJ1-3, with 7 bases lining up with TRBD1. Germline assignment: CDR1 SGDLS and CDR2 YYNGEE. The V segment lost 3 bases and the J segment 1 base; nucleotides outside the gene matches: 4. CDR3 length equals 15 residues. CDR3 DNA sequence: TGTGCCAGCAGCGAGCAGGGGGGGTCTGGAAACACCATATATTTT. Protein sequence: CASSEQGGSGNTIYF. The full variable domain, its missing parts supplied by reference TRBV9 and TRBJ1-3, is DSGVTQTPKHLITATGQRVTLRCSPRSGDLSVYWYQQSLDQGLQFLIQYYNGEERAKGNILERFSAQQFPDLHSELNLSSLELGDSALYFCASSEQGGSGNTIYFGEGSWLTVV.